Following are 32 T cell receptor beta chains from one sample sequenced in a study of T cell repertoires in cytomegalovirus infection (dated by TCRdb to the late 2010s). The sample's treatment or condition label, in plain terms: in vitro stimulation with specific CMV peptide epitopes to enrich CMV-specific T cells. Their antigens are not known. Sequencing was performed on an Illumina HiSeq 1500. TCRdb trimmed the raw reads at Q25, called clones with MiXCR and kept productive beta chains. Merged by CDR3 protein, the rows form single entries marked with the most common genes and DNA. The sample table holds hundreds of thousands of distinct CDR3 sequences, of which almost 30% were seen once. Around 19% of the sample rests with the top ten. The sequenced sample was cultured PBMCs, obtained from culture after CMV antigen stimulation. The receptor source for this set is a human donor in good health (CMV status not recorded). Some clones in this sample may be carry-over from other donors' samples.

This clonotype has just a few counts. This chain uses TRBV28 with TRBJ1-2, with 8 bases identical to TRBD1. The CDR3 has 17 residues. The germline V gene encodes CDR1 MDHEN and CDR2 SYDVKM. J lost 1 base, V lost 5 bases, and 12 bases had no gene match. CDR3: CASSPSAGGGFNYGYTF. The CDR3 DNA is TGTGCCAGCAGTCCGTCCGCAGGGGGCGGCTTTAACTATGGCTACACCTTC.

The chain is built from TRBV2 and TRBJ2-3, with a tentative D call TRBD2 (6 bases). With 4 bases removed from V and 2 bases from J, the gap between germline ends came to 13 bases. CDR1 and CDR2 from the germline V gene are SNHLY and FYNNEI. The CDR3 has 15 amino acids. The CDR3 DNA reads TGTGCCAGCAGTGGTGGGGCGGGGCACACAGATACGCAGTATTTT. The encoded protein is CASSGGAGHTDTQYF.

The rearrangement links TRBV20-1 to TRBJ1-5; 9 positions match TRBD1. From germline, CDR1 is DFQATT and CDR2 SNEGSKA (reference sequence). The CDR3 spans 17 residues. J lost 1 base, V lost 6 bases, and 13 bases had no gene match. CDR3 amino acids: CSARLARGTGSNQPQHF. CDR3 DNA sequence: TGCAGTGCCCGATTGGCTCGGGGGACAGGGAGCAATCAGCCCCAGCATTTT.

V usage is TRBV27 and J usage is TRBJ1-1, with D hard to call. V lost 3 bases and J 1 base, leaving 15 bases between the germline ends. There are 16 residues in the CDR3. The germline CDR1 and CDR2 sequences are MNHEY and SMNVEV (reference sequence). DNA of the CDR3: TGTGCCAGCAGTTTGCAGGCCTGGCGTGGGAACACTGAAGCTTTCTTT. Its translation: CASSLQAWRGNTEAFF.

The chain couples TRBV18 to TRBJ2-2, with unresolved D. Between the trimmed V and J ends, which lost 5 bases and 5 bases, there was a span of 18 bases. The CDR3 has 16 amino acids. The germline V gene has CDR1 KGHSH and CDR2 LQKENI. The CDR3 nucleotides read TGTGCCAGCTCATCGCCCGCCGGGTTTTTAACCGGGGAGCTGTTTTTT. This sequence encodes CASSSPAGFLTGELFF. Variable domain in full (rest from reference TRBV18 and TRBJ2-2): NAGVMQNPRHLVRRRGQEARLRCSPMKGHSHVYWYRQLPEEGLKFMVYLQKENIIDESGMPKERFSAEFPKEGPSILRIQQVVRGDSAAYFCASSSPAGFLTGELFFGEGSRLTVL.

The V gene is TRBV25-1, the J gene TRBJ1-1, with unresolved D. V was trimmed by 10 bases and J by 4 bases, leaving 10 bases between them. Germline V gene lookup returns CDR1 MGHDK and CDR2 SYGVNS. The CDR3 loop spans 11 amino acids. The chain's CDR3 is CATNRGTEAFF. In DNA form, the CDR3 reads TGTGCCACCAACAGAGGCACTGAAGCTTTCTTT. Complete variable domain (other parts from reference TRBV25-1 and TRBJ1-1): EADIYQTPRYLVIGTGKKITLECSQTMGHDKMYWYQQDPGMELHLIHYSYGVNSTEKGDLSSESTVSRIRTEHFPLTLESARPSHTSQYLCATNRGTEAFFGQGTRLTVV.

The genes are TRBV4-1 and TRBJ1-5; a weak D match, TRBD1 (6 bases). The V end was cut by 5 bases, the J end by 5 bases, with 19 bases between. The CDR3 has 16 amino acids. Germline CDR1 and CDR2: MGHRA and YSYEKL. DNA for the CDR3: TGCGCCAGCAGCTATCAACTCGAGAGGGGGGATCAGCCCCAGCATTTT. This translates into CASSYQLERGDQPQHF.

In its sample, this clonotype was seen a few times. CDR3 nucleotide sequence: TGTGCCAGCACCCCAGGGGGCGGCAAAAACATTCAGTACTTC. Translation: CASTPGGGKNIQYF. The rearrangement links TRBV9 to TRBJ2-4, with 8 bases identical to TRBD1. This CDR3 is 14 amino acids long. V gave up 6 bases and J gave up 3 bases; unmatched junction bases: 5. The germline V gene has CDR1 SGDLS and CDR2 YYNGEE.

The chain is built from TRBV6-1 and TRBJ1-5; D is ambiguous. The CDR3 contains 16 residues. The germline CDR1 and CDR2 sequences are MNHNS and SASEGT. The V and J ends lost 0 bases and 1 base respectively, with 10 bases between them. The CDR3 sequence is CASSEAWAGSNQPQHF. DNA for the CDR3: TGTGCCAGCAGTGAAGCTTGGGCGGGGAGCAATCAGCCCCAGCATTTT.

This clonotype was counted only a few times. The CDR3 nucleotides read TGTGCCAGCAGTCGCAGGGGGCTGTACGAGCAGTACTTC. This gives the protein CASSRRGLYEQYF. The chain carries TRBV6-5 and TRBJ2-7; TRBD1 aligns across 8 bases. The CDR3 totals 13 residues. CDR1 is MNHEY, CDR2 SVGAGI, per germline. J lost 4 bases, V lost 5 bases, and 4 bases had no gene match.

This clonotype was observed many times. The CDR3 spells CASSLVRRENPHEQYF. Here the CDR3 DNA reads TGTGCCAGCAGCTTAGTGCGGCGGGAGAATCCCCACGAGCAGTACTTC. V gene TRBV7-2 combines with J gene TRBJ2-7, with 7 nucleotides matching TRBD2. CDR1 SGHTA and CDR2 FQGNSA come from the germline V gene. The CDR3 runs to 16 residues. The V gene end was trimmed by 1 base and the J gene end by 5 bases; junction bases not matched to a gene: 11.

This clonotype was detected a few times. The J gene is TRBJ2-7, the V gene TRBV7-6; 9 bases align to TRBD2. Germline assignment: CDR1 SGHVS and CDR2 FNYEAQ. CDR3 length: 17 residues. Germline trimming cut 0 bases from V and 2 bases from J; bases unmatched to any gene: 8. The CDR3 DNA reads TGTGCCAGCAGCTTAGCCCGCCCAGCGGGAGGACCCTACGAGCAGTACTTC. As protein: CASSLARPAGGPYEQYF.

This clonotype was observed a few times. V is TRBV18 and J is TRBJ2-7; maybe TRBD2 (5 bases). There are 15 residues in the CDR3. In germline, CDR1 is KGHSH, CDR2 LQKENI. Trimming removed 0 bases from V and 2 bases from J, with 11 bases in between. CDR3 nucleotide sequence: TGTGCCAGCTCACCACCGGAACTAGGGACCTACGAGCAGTACTTC. As protein: CASSPPELGTYEQYF.

This chain connects TRBV11-2 to TRBJ2-5; possibly TRBD1 for D (5 bases). The germline V gene encodes CDR1 SGHAT and CDR2 FQNNGV. Trimming took off 6 bases at V and 3 bases at J, with 11 bases between the two ends. This CDR3 spans 13 amino acids. CDR3 DNA: TGTGCCAGCAGACACTTCAGGGAAGAGACCCAGTACTTC. It encodes CASRHFREETQYF.

This clonotype has a handful of counts. V usage is TRBV7-2 and J usage is TRBJ1-5, with 8 bases fitting TRBD1. The CDR3 sequence is 15 residues long. V shed 5 bases, J shed 7 bases, and the junction held 10 bases outside the gene matches. Germline lookup yields CDR1 SGHTA and CDR2 FQGNSA. The CDR3 here is CASSQQTGVEQPQHF. In nucleotides, the CDR3 is TGTGCCAGCAGCCAGCAGACAGGGGTGGAACAGCCCCAGCATTTT. Full variable domain (rest looked up from reference TRBV7-2 and TRBJ1-5): GAGVSQSPSNKVTEKGKDVELRCDPISGHTALYWYRQSLGQGLEFLIYFQGNSAPDKSGLPSDRFSAERTGGSVSTLTIQRTQQEDSAVYLCASSQQTGVEQPQHFGDGTRLSIL.

This clonotype appeared many times. This sequence joins TRBV7-2 and TRBJ2-1; perhaps TRBD2 as D (6 bases). CDR1 and CDR2 (germline): SGHTA, FQGNSA. Trimming took 5 bases from V and 6 from J, leaving 11 bases between them. The CDR3 is 13 amino acids. The CDR3 spells CASSRLVVNEQFF. DNA of the CDR3: TGTGCCAGCAGCAGACTAGTGGTCAATGAGCAGTTCTTC.

This chain connects TRBV7-2 to TRBJ2-1; D gene unclear. CDR1 is SGHTA and CDR2 is FQGNSA in the germline V gene. The CDR3 sequence is 13 residues long. Trimming cost V 1 base and J 9 bases, with 10 bases left between them. CDR3 sequence (DNA): TGTGCCAGCAGCTTAGGAGTCGAATTTGAGCAGTTCTTC. Translated: CASSLGVEFEQFF.

The chain recombines TRBV12-3 or TRBV12-4 with TRBJ2-1, with TRBD2 identical over 8 bases. This CDR3 is 16 amino acids long. The trim removed 8 bases at V and 4 bases at J, leaving 13 bases unmatched. In DNA, the CDR3 is TGTGCCAGCTCCGCTTCGCGGGGGGCCGTATACAATGAGCAGTTCTTC. It codes for CASSASRGAVYNEQFF.

This clonotype was seen more than once but under ten times. This chain uses TRBV12-3 or TRBV12-4 with TRBJ1-5; the D is unclear. Trimming removed 5 bases at V and 4 bases at J, with 9 bases between. The length of the CDR3 is 13 residues. The CDR3: CASSAASNQPQHF. As DNA, the CDR3 is TGTGCCAGCAGTGCGGCCAGTAATCAGCCCCAGCATTTT.

The table lists this clonotype with a few counts. The CDR3 reads CSAGSPRQPQHF. CDR3 nucleotide sequence: TGCAGTGCTGGCTCACCGAGACAGCCCCAGCATTTT. The chain recombines TRBV20-1 with TRBJ1-5; no clear D. Germline lookup yields CDR1 DFQATT and CDR2 SNEGSKA (reference sequence). The CDR3 totals 12 residues. The V end lost 5 bases, the J end lost 7 bases, and 12 bases lay between the germline ends.

This clonotype was counted a few times. This rearrangement joins TRBV7-3 to TRBJ2-1; tentative D call: TRBD2 (5 bases). Trimming removed 5 bases at V and 8 bases at J, with 16 bases between. Germline V gene sequence: CDR1 SGHTA, CDR2 FQGTGA. The CDR3 covers 14 residues. Here the CDR3 reads CASSMGDLVYEQFF. The CDR3, as DNA: TGTGCCAGCAGCATGGGAGATTTGGTATATGAGCAGTTCTTC.

Many counts were recorded for this clonotype. The chain combines TRBV5-1 with TRBJ2-1; TRBD2 matches 12 bases. Trimming removed 0 bases from V and 7 bases from J; junction bases left unmatched: 8. The germline V gene encodes CDR1 SGHRS and CDR2 YFSETQ. This CDR3 has 17 amino acids. For the CDR3, the DNA is TGCGCCAGCAGCTTGGAGTCTAGCGGGAGGGTCGGGAATGAGCAGTTCTTC. It specifies CASSLESSGRVGNEQFF.

The V gene is TRBV7-9, the J gene TRBJ2-3, with D possibly being TRBD1 or TRBD2 (5 bases each). Germline assignment: CDR1 SEHNR and CDR2 FQNEAQ (reference sequence). This CDR3 contains 15 residues. V was cut by 3 bases and J by 0 bases, with 10 bases left in between. The CDR3 DNA follows: TGTGCCAGCAGCTTCCGGGACCGGAGCACAGATACGCAGTATTTT. Translated, it gives CASSFRDRSTDTQYF.

This clonotype showed up just a few times. This sequence joins TRBV7-9 and TRBJ2-7, with 8 bases lining up with TRBD1. The CDR3 has 15 residues. V was clipped by 4 bases and J by 3 bases; unmatched bases: 8. Germline V gene lookup returns CDR1 SEHNR and CDR2 FQNEAQ (reference sequence). CDR3 loop: CASSSGAGGIYEQYF. Written as DNA, the CDR3 is TGTGCCAGCAGCTCAGGGGCAGGGGGCATCTACGAGCAGTACTTC.

This clonotype was found a few times. The chain has TRBV5-1 and TRBJ1-1, with D maybe TRBD1 (5 bases). The germline V gene has CDR1 SGHRS and CDR2 YFSETQ. V lost 2 bases to trimming and J lost 0 bases, with 8 bases between them. CDR3 length: 14 residues. The CDR3 DNA sequence: TGCGCCAGCAGCTTACAGGTTTTGAACACTGAAGCTTTCTTT. Amino acids: CASSLQVLNTEAFF.

This clonotype occurred a few times. V gene TRBV12-5 combines with J gene TRBJ2-3, with D perhaps matching TRBD2 (6 bases). Germline V CDR1 and CDR2: LGHNT, FRNRAP. Deletions cut 5 bases from V and 6 bases from J, with 15 bases between. This CDR3 is built from 14 residues. The DNA for the CDR3 is TGTGCTAGTGGTCCCGGGGGATACAGCGATACGCAGTATTTT. Translated, it gives CASGPGGYSDTQYF.

This clonotype appeared a few times. This sequence joins TRBV20-1 and TRBJ1-1; tentatively, D is TRBD1 (6 bases). Trimming removed 4 bases from V and 0 bases from J, with 18 bases in between. The CDR3 covers 16 residues. Germline CDR1 and CDR2: DFQATT and SNEGSKA (reference sequence). CDR3 sequence (DNA): TGCAGTGCTAAGGGCCCCCCGGAGGGGGTGAACACTGAAGCTTTCTTT. Its translation: CSAKGPPEGVNTEAFF.

This chain connects TRBV20-1 to TRBJ1-6; D unresolved. The CDR3 consists of 16 residues. With 0 bases removed from V and 10 bases from J, the gap between germline ends came to 19 bases. Per the germline V gene, CDR1 is DFQATT and CDR2 is SNEGSKA (reference sequence). The CDR3 nucleotides are TGCAGTGCTAGAGATCGTAGACTGCAAGTAGTATCACCCCTCCACTTT. Translated: CSARDRRLQVVSPLHF.

This clonotype was picked up one time. Written as DNA, the CDR3 is TGCGCCAGCCGTCCTTACGACATGGGGGATGAAGCTTTCTTT. Amino acid sequence: CASRPYDMGDEAFF. The rearrangement uses TRBV5-1 and TRBJ1-1, with D possibly being TRBD1 (5 bases). Trimming stripped 7 bases from V and 7 bases from J, with 20 bases between. The CDR3 extends over 14 amino acids. Germline CDR1 and CDR2: SGHRS and YFSETQ.

The chain links TRBV2 to TRBJ2-1; 10 nucleotides agree with TRBD2. Trimming removed 3 bases from V and 1 base from J; junction bases left unmatched: 6. The CDR3 length is 17 residues. Germline V gene lookup returns CDR1 SNHLY and CDR2 FYNNEI. The CDR3 coding sequence is TGTGCCAGCAGTGAGACTAGCGGGTCTCTATCCTACAATGAGCAGTTCTTC. Translated, it gives CASSETSGSLSYNEQFF.

The rearrangement uses TRBV19 and TRBJ2-7; D is unresolved. From germline, CDR1 is LNHDA and CDR2 SQIVND (reference sequence). Trimming took 6 bases from V and 3 from J, leaving 15 bases between them. This CDR3 comprises 14 residues. CDR3 nucleotides: TGTGCCAGTAGCCCCCACACAGAGCGCTACGAGCAGTACTTC. Its protein is CASSPHTERYEQYF. Variable domain in full (rest from reference TRBV19 and TRBJ2-7): DGGITQSPKYLFRKEGQNVTLSCEQNLNHDAMYWYRQDPGQGLRLIYYSQIVNDFQKGDIAEGYSVSREKKESFPLTVTSAQKNPTAFYLCASSPHTERYEQYFGPGTRLTVT.

This clonotype was observed a few times. The V gene is TRBV6-2 or TRBV6-3, the J gene TRBJ2-1; TRBD2 is a possible D gene (6 bases). Germline V gives CDR1 MNHEY, CDR2 SVGEGT. V lost 6 bases, J lost 1 base, and 16 bases lay in between. This CDR3 is built from 16 residues. The CDR3: CASSSLVRGSYNEQFF. CDR3 DNA sequence: TGTGCCAGCAGCAGCCTTGTGCGGGGATCCTACAATGAGCAGTTCTTC.